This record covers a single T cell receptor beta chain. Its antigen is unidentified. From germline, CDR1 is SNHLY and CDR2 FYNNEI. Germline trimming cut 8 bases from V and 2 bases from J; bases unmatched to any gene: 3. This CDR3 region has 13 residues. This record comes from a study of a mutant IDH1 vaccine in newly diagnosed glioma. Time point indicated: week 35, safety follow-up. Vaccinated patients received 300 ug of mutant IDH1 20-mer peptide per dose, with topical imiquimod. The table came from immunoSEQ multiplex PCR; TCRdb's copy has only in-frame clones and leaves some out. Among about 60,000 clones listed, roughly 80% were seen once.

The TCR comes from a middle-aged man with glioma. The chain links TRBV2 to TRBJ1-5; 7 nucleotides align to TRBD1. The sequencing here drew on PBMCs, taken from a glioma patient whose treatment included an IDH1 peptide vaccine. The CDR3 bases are TGTGCCAGCCAGGGGGATGGCAATCAGCCCCAGCATTTT. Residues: CASQGDGNQPQHF.